These 15 T cell receptor beta chains were all obtained from the same sample, sequenced in a study of cytomegalovirus exposure and HLA in healthy donors. The PCR made use of 60 Vbeta and 13 Jbeta primers. Sequencing was performed with immunoSEQ multiplex PCR; in TCRdb, only in-frame clones are kept and a portion is missing. The sample carries about 120,000 clones, over 50% recorded once. Input material: PBMCs. The receptors come from a woman aged 40-49 years in good health and CMV-seropositive.

The rearrangement joins TRBV5-5 to TRBJ2-5; 7 bases match TRBD2. The CDR3 covers 15 residues. V lost 4 bases to trimming and J lost 5 bases; unmatched junction nucleotides: 11. Germline V CDR1 and CDR2: SGHKS, YYEKEE (reference sequence). CDR3 sequence (DNA): TGTGCCAGCAGCCTCGAGGGGACGGGGGGTGAGACCCAGTACTTC. It encodes CASSLEGTGGETQYF.

This chain connects TRBV7-2 to TRBJ1-1; D is undetermined. The CDR3 spans 15 residues. Trimming left V 1 base short and J 1 base short, with 10 bases between. The germline V gene has CDR1 SGHTA and CDR2 FQGNSA. The CDR3 coding sequence is TGTGCCAGCAGCTTAGACGTGGGAGGGAACACTGAAGCTTTCTTT. Translating gives CASSLDVGGNTEAFF.

The rearrangement links TRBV10-3 to TRBJ1-2; 7 nucleotides agree with TRBD1. Trimming took 4 bases from V and 4 from J; bases not matched to a gene: 12. Germline loops: CDR1 ENHRY, CDR2 SYGVKD. This CDR3 is built from 16 residues. The DNA for the CDR3 is TGTGCCATCAGTGGGGGACAGTCCTCCTCTCCCTATGGCTACACCTTC. Translation gives CAISGGQSSSPYGYTF.

As for this clone: Relative to the germline gene, one junction end is altered; a read error may explain this. The J gene is TRBJ2-5, the V gene TRBV9; 9 bases fit TRBD1. The germline gives CDR1 SGDLS, CDR2 YYNGEE. The CDR3 has 15 residues. This CDR3 is CASTVSGQGQETQYF. The CDR3 DNA follows: TGTGCCAGCACCGTATCCGGACAGGGGCAAGAGACCCAGTACTTC.

V is TRBV27 and J is TRBJ2-7; 7 bases match TRBD2. The V and J ends lost 4 bases and 2 bases, in that order; junction bases with no gene match: 8. Germline CDR1 reads MNHEY; CDR2 reads SMNVEV (reference sequence). The CDR3 has 15 residues. The CDR3 sequence: CASSSRLAETYEQYF. The CDR3 DNA reads as TGTGCCAGCAGTTCAAGACTAGCTGAGACCTACGAGCAGTACTTC.

Points on this clone: A junction boundary mismatches the germline segment, possibly from a read error. The chain has TRBV7-7 and TRBJ1-5, with D unclear. The germline CDR1 and CDR2 sequences are SSHAT and FNYEAQ (reference sequence). The CDR3 covers 13 residues. This CDR3 reads CASSSGRDQPQHF. CDR3 nucleotides: TGTGCTAGCAGCTCTGGGCGTGATCAGCCCCAGCATTTT.

J is TRBJ1-2 and V is TRBV5-1; D is unclear. The CDR3 has 16 residues. Trimming left V 0 bases short and J 4 bases short, with 16 bases between. From germline, CDR1 is SGHRS and CDR2 YFSETQ. DNA of the CDR3: TGCGCCAGCAGCTTGGTTGGGGAGGAGACTGGCTATGGCTACACCTTC. Amino acid sequence: CASSLVGEETGYGYTF.

This clone has more than one count but fewer than ten. V gene TRBV9 combines with J gene TRBJ1-4, with D unclear. CDR3 length equals 14 residues. Germline V gene sequence: CDR1 SGDLS, CDR2 YYNGEE. Trimming removed 0 bases from V and 3 bases from J, with 6 bases in between. The CDR3 bases are TGTGCCAGCAGCGTAGGAGTGTCTAATGAAAAACTGTTTTTT. Protein: CASSVGVSNEKLFF.

This clone was observed a handful of times. The chain joins TRBV7-3 to TRBJ2-2, with 8 bases fitting TRBD2. Germline V gives CDR1 SGHTA, CDR2 FQGTGA. V lost 1 base to trimming and J lost 5 bases; unmatched junction nucleotides: 12. The CDR3 extends over 18 amino acids. The CDR3 sequence: CASSLIRPSGSYTGELFF. CDR3 DNA: TGTGCCAGCAGCTTAATACGCCCTAGCGGGTCCTATACCGGGGAGCTGTTTTTT.

The chain recombines TRBV5-1 with TRBJ1-5; TRBD1 matches at 7 bases. In germline, CDR1 is SGHRS, CDR2 YFSETQ. V shed 4 bases and J 4 bases; nucleotides not matched to a gene: 8. CDR3 length: 15 residues. CDR3 loop: CASSLGQARNQPQHF. The CDR3 region has the DNA TGCGCCAGCAGCCTCGGACAGGCCCGAAATCAGCCCCAGCATTTT.

This clone came up once. The chain links TRBV6-1 to TRBJ2-5; tentatively, D is TRBD1 (6 bases). CDR1 and CDR2 from the germline V gene are MNHNS and SASEGT. V was trimmed by 6 bases and J by 3 bases, leaving 14 bases between them. The CDR3 length is 14 residues. CDR3 amino acids: CASRAIGGKETQYF. For the CDR3, the DNA is TGTGCCAGCAGGGCCATAGGGGGAAAAGAGACCCAGTACTTC.

Notes on this clone: The sample holds other DNA sequences that translate to the same CDR3. The chain couples TRBV5-8 to TRBJ1-5; D might be TRBD1 (6 bases). CDR1 is SGHTS and CDR2 is YDEGEE in the germline V gene. The CDR3 has 14 residues. Deletions cut 2 bases from V and 6 bases from J, with 12 bases between. The CDR3 here is CASSLGGGGQPQHF. The DNA of the CDR3 is TGTGCCAGCAGCTTAGGTGGGGGCGGTCAGCCCCAGCATTTT.

This clone was seen only a few times. The V and J genes are TRBV19 and TRBJ1-5; tentative D call: TRBD1 (5 bases). Trimming removed 3 bases from V and 2 bases from J, with 14 bases in between. This CDR3 comprises 16 residues. Germline CDR1 and CDR2: LNHDA and SQIVND (reference sequence). The CDR3 is CASSIGQKGRNQPQHF. The DNA of the CDR3 is TGTGCCAGTAGTATTGGCCAAAAGGGGCGCAATCAGCCCCAGCATTTT. The variable domain in full, with the rest retrieved from reference TRBV19 and TRBJ1-5, is DGGITQSPKYLFRKEGQNVTLSCEQNLNHDAMYWYRQDPGQGLRLIYYSQIVNDFQKGDIAEGYSVSREKKESFPLTVTSAQKNPTAFYLCASSIGQKGRNQPQHFGDGTRLSIL.

The chain carries TRBV30 and TRBJ1-1, with 9 bases matching TRBD1. This CDR3 spans 16 amino acids. Germline CDR1 reads GTSNPN; CDR2 reads SVGIG (reference sequence). The junction had 8 bases not matched to a gene; V was cut back by 3 bases and J by 0 bases. The CDR3 DNA follows: TGTGCCTGGAGGAAACAGGGGGCTACTATGAACACTGAAGCTTTCTTT. It specifies CAWRKQGATMNTEAFF. The entire variable domain, with the rest obtained from reference TRBV30 and TRBJ1-1, is as follows: SQTIHQWPATLVQPVGSPLSLECTVEGTSNPNLYWYRQAAGRGLQLLFYSVGIGQISSEVPQNLSASRPQDRQFILSSKKLLLSDSGFYLCAWRKQGATMNTEAFFGQGTRLTVV.

V gene TRBV6-1 combines with J gene TRBJ1-2; D may be TRBD1 (5 bases). Germline V gives CDR1 MNHNS, CDR2 SASEGT. The CDR3 spans 14 residues. Deletions cut 7 bases from V and 7 bases from J, with 19 bases between. The CDR3 loop is CASTLPDPGGGYTF. CDR3 in DNA: TGTGCCAGCACCCTACCAGACCCCGGGGGTGGCTACACCTTC.